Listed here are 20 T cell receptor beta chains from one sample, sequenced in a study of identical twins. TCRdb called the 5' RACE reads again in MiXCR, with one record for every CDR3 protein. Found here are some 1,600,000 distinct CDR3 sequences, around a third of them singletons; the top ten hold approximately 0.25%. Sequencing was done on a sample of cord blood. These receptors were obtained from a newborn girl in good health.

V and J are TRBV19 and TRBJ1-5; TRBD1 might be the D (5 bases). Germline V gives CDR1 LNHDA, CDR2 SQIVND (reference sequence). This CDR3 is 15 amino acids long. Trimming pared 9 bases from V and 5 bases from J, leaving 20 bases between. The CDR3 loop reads CASHPGPLPDQPQHF. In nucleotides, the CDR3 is TGTGCCAGCCATCCGGGACCCCTACCCGATCAGCCCCAGCATTTT.

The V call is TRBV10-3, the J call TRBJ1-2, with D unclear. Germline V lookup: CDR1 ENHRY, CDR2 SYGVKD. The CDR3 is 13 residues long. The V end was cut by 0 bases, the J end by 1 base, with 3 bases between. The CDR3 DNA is TGTGCCATCAGTGAGTCGGTTAACTATGGCTACACCTTC. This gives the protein CAISESVNYGYTF.

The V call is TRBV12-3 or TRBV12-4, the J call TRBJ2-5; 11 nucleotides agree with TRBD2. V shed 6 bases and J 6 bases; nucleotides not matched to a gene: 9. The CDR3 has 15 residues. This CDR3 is CASSLTSGRWKTQYF. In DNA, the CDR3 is TGTGCCAGCAGCCTAACTAGCGGGAGATGGAAGACCCAGTACTTC.

The CDR3 region is CATSAGQGSDTQYF. DNA for the CDR3: TGTGCCACCAGTGCGGGACAGGGGTCAGATACGCAGTATTTT. The rearrangement joins TRBV24-1 to TRBJ2-3; TRBD1 aligns across 10 bases. The CDR3 has 14 residues. Per germline, CDR1 KGHDR and CDR2 SFDVKD. Unmatched junction bases numbered 2, after V lost 5 bases and J lost 4 bases.

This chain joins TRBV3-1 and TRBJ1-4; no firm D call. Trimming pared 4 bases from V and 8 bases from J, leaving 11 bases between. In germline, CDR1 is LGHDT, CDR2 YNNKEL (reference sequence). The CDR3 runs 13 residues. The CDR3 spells CASSLGPREKLFF. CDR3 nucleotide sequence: TGTGCCAGCAGCCTGGGCCCCCGCGAAAAACTGTTTTTT.

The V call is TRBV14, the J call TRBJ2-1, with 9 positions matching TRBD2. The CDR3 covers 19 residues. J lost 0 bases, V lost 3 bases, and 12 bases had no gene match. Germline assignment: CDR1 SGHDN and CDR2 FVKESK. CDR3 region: CASSHDRLKRGASYNEQFF. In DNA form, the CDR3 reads TGTGCCAGCAGCCATGACCGCCTGAAGCGGGGGGCCTCCTACAATGAGCAGTTCTTC.

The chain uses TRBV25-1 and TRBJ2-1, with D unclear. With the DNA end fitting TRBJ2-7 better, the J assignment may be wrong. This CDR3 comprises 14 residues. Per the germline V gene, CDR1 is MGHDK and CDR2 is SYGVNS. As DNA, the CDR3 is TGTGCCAGCGGTGGGAAAGGGTCCTACAATGAGCAGTACTTC. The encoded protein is CASGGKGSYNEQYF.

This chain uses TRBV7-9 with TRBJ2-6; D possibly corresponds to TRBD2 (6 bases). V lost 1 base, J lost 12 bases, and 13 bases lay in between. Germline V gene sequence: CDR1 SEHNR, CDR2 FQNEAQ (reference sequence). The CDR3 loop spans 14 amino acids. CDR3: CASSLGNTGSVLTF. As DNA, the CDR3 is TGTGCCAGCAGCTTAGGAAACACCGGGAGCGTCCTGACTTTC.

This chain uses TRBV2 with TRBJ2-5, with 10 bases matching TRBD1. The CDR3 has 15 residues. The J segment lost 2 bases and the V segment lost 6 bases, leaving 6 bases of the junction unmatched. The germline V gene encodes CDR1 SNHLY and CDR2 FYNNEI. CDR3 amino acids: CASSDPGQGQETQYF. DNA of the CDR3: TGTGCCAGCAGCGATCCGGGACAGGGGCAAGAGACCCAGTACTTC.

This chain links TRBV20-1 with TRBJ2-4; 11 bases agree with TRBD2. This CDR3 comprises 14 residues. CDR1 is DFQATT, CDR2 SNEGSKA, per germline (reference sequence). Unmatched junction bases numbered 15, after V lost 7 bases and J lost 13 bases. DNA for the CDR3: TGCAGTGTTAGGACACTAGCGGGAGCGTGGGAGCAGTACTTC. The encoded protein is CSVRTLAGAWEQYF.

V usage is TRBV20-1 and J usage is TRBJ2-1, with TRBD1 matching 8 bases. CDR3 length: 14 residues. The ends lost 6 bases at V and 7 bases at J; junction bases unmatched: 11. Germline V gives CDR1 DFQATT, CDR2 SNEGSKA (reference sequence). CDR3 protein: CSARPRTGKNEQFF. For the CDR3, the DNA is TGCAGTGCCCGACCCCGGACAGGGAAGAATGAGCAGTTCTTC.

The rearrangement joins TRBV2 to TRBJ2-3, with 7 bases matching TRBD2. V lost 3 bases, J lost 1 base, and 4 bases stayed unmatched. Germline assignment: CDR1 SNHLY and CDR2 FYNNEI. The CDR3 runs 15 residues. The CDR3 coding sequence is TGTGCCAGCAGTGACCGGGCGGGAGGCACAGATACGCAGTATTTT. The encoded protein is CASSDRAGGTDTQYF.

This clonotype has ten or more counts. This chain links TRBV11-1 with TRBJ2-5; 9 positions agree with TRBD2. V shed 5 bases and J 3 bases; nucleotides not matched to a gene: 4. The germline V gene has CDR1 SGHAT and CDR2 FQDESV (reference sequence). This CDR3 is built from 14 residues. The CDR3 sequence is CASSPGTSKETQYF. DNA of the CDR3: TGTGCCAGCAGCCCCGGGACTAGCAAAGAGACCCAGTACTTC.

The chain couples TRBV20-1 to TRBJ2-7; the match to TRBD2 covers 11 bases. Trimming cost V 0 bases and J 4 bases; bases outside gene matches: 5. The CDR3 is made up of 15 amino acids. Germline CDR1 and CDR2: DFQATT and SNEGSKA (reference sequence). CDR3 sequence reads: CSARDTSGGKYEQYF. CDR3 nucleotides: TGCAGTGCTAGAGATACTAGCGGGGGCAAGTACGAGCAGTACTTC.

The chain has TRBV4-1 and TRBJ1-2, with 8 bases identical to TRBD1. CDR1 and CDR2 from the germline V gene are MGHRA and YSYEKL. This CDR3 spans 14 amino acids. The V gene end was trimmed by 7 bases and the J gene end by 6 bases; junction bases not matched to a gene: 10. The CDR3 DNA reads TGCGCCAGCAACCCGACAGGGGTGGCCGATGGCTACACCTTC. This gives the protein CASNPTGVADGYTF.

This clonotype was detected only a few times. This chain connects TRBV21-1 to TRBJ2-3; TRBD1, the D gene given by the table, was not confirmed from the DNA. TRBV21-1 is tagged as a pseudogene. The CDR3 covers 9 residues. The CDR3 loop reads CAGGATQYF. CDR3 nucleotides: TGTGCAGGGGGGGCTACGCAGTATTTT.

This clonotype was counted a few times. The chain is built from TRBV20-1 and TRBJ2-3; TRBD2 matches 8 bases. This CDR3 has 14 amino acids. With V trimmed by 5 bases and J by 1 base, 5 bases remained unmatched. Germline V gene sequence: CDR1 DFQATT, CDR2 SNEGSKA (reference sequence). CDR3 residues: CSAPPTSGTDTQYF. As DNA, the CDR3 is TGCAGTGCTCCCCCGACTAGCGGCACAGATACGCAGTATTTT.

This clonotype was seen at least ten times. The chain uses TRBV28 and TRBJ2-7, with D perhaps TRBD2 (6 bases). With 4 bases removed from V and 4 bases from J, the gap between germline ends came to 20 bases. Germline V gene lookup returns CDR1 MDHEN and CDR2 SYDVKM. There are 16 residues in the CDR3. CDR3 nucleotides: TGTGCCAGCAGTTCTCCCGCGGGGCACCTTCCTTACGAGCAGTACTTC. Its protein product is CASSSPAGHLPYEQYF.

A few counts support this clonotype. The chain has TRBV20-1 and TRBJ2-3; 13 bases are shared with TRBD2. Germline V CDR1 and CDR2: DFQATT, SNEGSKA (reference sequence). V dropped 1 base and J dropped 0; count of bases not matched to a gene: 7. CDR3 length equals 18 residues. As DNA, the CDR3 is TGCAGTGCTAGAGTAGGACTAGCGGGGGCGCAAAGCACAGATACGCAGTATTTT. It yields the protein CSARVGLAGAQSTDTQYF.

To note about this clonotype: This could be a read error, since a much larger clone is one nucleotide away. CDR3 protein: CASGSDGVDYEQYF. The CDR3 DNA sequence: TGTGCCAGCGGTTCGGACGGGGTGGACTACGAGCAGTACTTC. The chain couples TRBV12-3 or TRBV12-4 to TRBJ2-7; perhaps TRBD2 as D (5 bases). The CDR3 contains 14 residues. V gave up 8 bases and J gave up 3 bases, with 17 bases separating them.